A selection of T cell receptor beta chains follows, all from one sample in a study of CD8 T cells in ankylosing spondylitis. TCRdb re-derived calls from the 5' RACE reads in MiXCR, one entry per CDR3 protein. The sample consists of about 310,000 distinct CDR3 sequences, less than 25% of them appearing once. Sequenced material: blood, either unsorted or a sorted T cell fraction (not recorded which). The receptor set was obtained from a female donor with ankylosing spondylitis or in good health (not recorded which). Both conserved end residues are part of each CDR3. A D gene is named only where the DNA matches it firmly. Expanded clones get a size class; other rows say once, few or many, or leave the size out.

d_gene	abundance	v_gene	j_gene	CDR3aa	CDR3nt
-	few	TRBV4-3	TRBJ2-2	CASSQGGRAWFQGELFF	TGCGCCAGCAGCCAAGGGGGGAGAGCATGGTTCCAGGGGGAGCTGTTTTTT
-	few	TRBV29-1	TRBJ2-5	CSAGAVQETQYF	TGCAGCGCCGGGGCAGTCCAAGAGACCCAGTACTTC
-	-	TRBV5-1	TRBJ1-1	CASSPSQGWSTEAFF	TGCGCCAGCAGCCCCTCACAGGGCTGGAGCACTGAAGCTTTCTTT
-	-	TRBV18	TRBJ2-1	CASSQTGSTYNEQFF	TGTGCCAGCTCACAGACAGGATCAACTTACAATGAGCAGTTCTTC
-	many	TRBV29-1	TRBJ2-2	CSVGSTVNTGELFF	TGCAGCGTCGGGTCGACAGTGAACACCGGGGAGCTGTTTTTT
-	many	TRBV29-1	TRBJ2-1	CSVEVGGEQFF	TGCAGCGTTGAAGTCGGCGGGGAGCAGTTCTTC
TRBD2	-	TRBV20-1	TRBJ2-1	CSARAPVGGGPNEQFF	TGCAGTGCTAGAGCCCCCGTGGGGGGAGGGCCCAATGAGCAGTTCTTC
TRBD1	-	TRBV5-1	TRBJ1-1	CASSLTGEVTEAFF	TGCGCCAGCAGCCTGACAGGGGAGGTAACTGAAGCTTTCTTT
-	many	TRBV4-2	TRBJ2-5	CASSQSGGLETQYF	TGTGCCAGCAGCCAGTCTGGGGGGCTGGAGACCCAGTACTTC
TRBD2	-	TRBV20-1	TRBJ2-3	CSARTPSGKNADTQYF	TGCAGTGCTAGAACCCCAAGCGGGAAGAATGCGGATACGCAGTATTTT
-	-	TRBV5-1	TRBJ2-6	CASSLSEARGANVLTF	TGCGCCAGCAGCTTGAGTGAGGCGCGTGGGGCCAACGTCCTGACTTTC
-	few	TRBV3-1	TRBJ2-1	CASSQESLFRGYNEQFF	TGTGCCAGCAGCCAAGAAAGTCTCTTCCGGGGCTACAATGAGCAGTTCTTC
-	-	TRBV28	TRBJ1-2	CASRFGYYGYTF	TGTGCCAGCAGATTCGGCTACTATGGCTACACCTTC
-	many	TRBV12-3/TRBV12-4	TRBJ1-1	CASSLSPYVQGLNTEAFF	TGTGCCAGCAGTTTATCGCCTTATGTTCAGGGATTGAACACTGAAGCTTTCTTT
TRBD1	few	TRBV7-2	TRBJ2-3	CASSLGGQGPTDTQYF	TGTGCCAGCAGCTTAGGGGGACAGGGCCCTACAGATACGCAGTATTTT
-	many	TRBV12-3/TRBV12-4	TRBJ2-3	CASHSGESTQYF	TGTGCCAGTCACAGTGGCGAGAGTACGCAGTATTTT
-	-	TRBV20-1	TRBJ2-3	CSALDYLRITDTQYF	TGCAGTGCGTTGGACTACCTAAGAATTACAGATACGCAGTATTTT
TRBD2	-	TRBV12-3/TRBV12-4	TRBJ2-1	CASSLLGTSGRSHEQFF	TGTGCCAGCAGTTTACTAGGGACTAGCGGGAGGTCCCATGAGCAGTTCTTC
TRBD1	-	TRBV12-3/TRBV12-4	TRBJ2-7	CASSWTGDSYEQYF	TGTGCCAGCAGTTGGACAGGGGACTCCTACGAGCAGTACTTC
TRBD1	-	TRBV13	TRBJ2-3	CASSLRQGTLDTQYF	TGTGCCAGCAGCCTCAGACAGGGCACCCTAGATACGCAGTATTTT
-	-	TRBV29-1	TRBJ2-7	CSVEGGQRPYEQYF	TGCAGCGTTGAGGGGGGACAGAGACCCTACGAGCAGTACTTC
-	many	TRBV5-1	TRBJ2-7	CASSFAGADYIYEQYF	TGCGCCAGCAGCTTTGCTGGAGCGGATTACATCTACGAGCAGTACTTC
-	-	TRBV24-1	TRBJ2-2	CATSDPGQNTGELFF	TGTGCCACCAGTGATCCGGGGCAGAACACCGGGGAGCTGTTTTTT
TRBD2	few	TRBV20-1	TRBJ2-1	CSARAWGKRDSYNEQFF	TGCAGTGCTAGGGCATGGGGGAAGCGGGACTCCTACAATGAGCAGTTCTTC
-	few	TRBV28	TRBJ2-7	CASSLTGEPYEQYF	TGTGCCAGCAGTTTGACGGGAGAACCTTACGAGCAGTACTTC
-	many	TRBV20-1	TRBJ1-5	CSARFRQENQPQHF	TGCAGTGCTAGATTTCGTCAGGAGAATCAGCCCCAGCATTTT
-	-	TRBV12-3/TRBV12-4	TRBJ2-1	CASTTGTQPYNEQFF	TGTGCCAGCACGACCGGGACCCAACCGTACAATGAGCAGTTCTTC
-	few	TRBV12-3/TRBV12-4	TRBJ1-6	CASSLGQPYSPLHF	TGTGCCAGCAGTTTAGGTCAGCCTTATTCACCCCTCCACTTT
TRBD1	-	TRBV24-1	TRBJ2-5	CATGRAGTGQETQYF	TGTGCCACCGGACGGGCCGGGACAGGTCAAGAGACCCAGTACTTC
-	many	TRBV6-2/TRBV6-3	TRBJ2-7	CASSSRDYEQYF	TGTGCCAGCAGCTCCCGGGACTACGAGCAGTACTTC
TRBD1	many	TRBV5-1	TRBJ2-1	CASGTGTVEQFF	TGCGCCAGCGGGACGGGGACAGTCGAGCAGTTCTTC
TRBD1	-	TRBV5-4	TRBJ2-7	CASSLDPGTADYEQYF	TGTGCCAGCAGCTTGGACCCCGGGACAGCCGACTACGAGCAGTACTTC
-	few	TRBV25-1	TRBJ2-3	CASSEPGDTQYF	TGTGCCAGCAGTGAACCGGGTGATACGCAGTATTTT
-	few	TRBV5-8	TRBJ2-7	CASSLRQLAPYEQYF	TGTGCCAGCAGCTTGAGGCAACTGGCCCCCTACGAGCAGTACTTC
-	-	TRBV7-2	TRBJ1-1	CASSLDRTEAFF	TGTGCCAGCAGCTTAGACAGGACTGAAGCTTTCTTT
TRBD2	few	TRBV20-1	TRBJ2-1	CSAPLAGPFYNEQFF	TGCAGTGCTCCGCTAGCGGGCCCTTTCTACAATGAGCAGTTCTTC
TRBD2	-	TRBV6-2/TRBV6-3	TRBJ2-1	CAGRRSGRNNEQFF	TGTGCCGGCCGTAGGAGCGGGAGAAACAATGAGCAGTTCTTC
-	-	TRBV6-6	TRBJ2-3	CASSYRSDTQYF	TGTGCCAGCAGTTACCGGTCAGATACGCAGTATTTT
-	-	TRBV29-1	TRBJ2-1	CSVGGRQGVDEQFF	TGCAGCGTTGGGGGGAGGCAGGGTGTGGATGAGCAGTTCTTC
TRBD1	-	TRBV7-3	TRBJ1-2	CASSPGQGFHGYTF	TGTGCCAGCAGCCCAGGACAGGGCTTCCATGGCTACACCTTC
-	-	TRBV4-1	TRBJ1-2	CASSQVWTSEGYGYTF	TGCGCCAGCAGCCAAGTGTGGACCTCCGAAGGCTATGGCTACACCTTC
-	few	TRBV7-2	TRBJ2-5	CASSLTARQETQYF	TGTGCCAGCAGCTTAACCGCCAGACAAGAGACCCAGTACTTC
-	many	TRBV6-5	TRBJ2-7	CASSSIRGGEQYF	TGTGCCAGCAGTTCCATAAGGGGTGGCGAGCAGTACTTC
TRBD2	-	TRBV20-1	TRBJ2-5	CSARTGGEETQYF	TGCAGTGCTAGAACGGGGGGGGAAGAGACCCAGTACTTC
-	-	TRBV6-5	TRBJ1-2	CASSYPILKTGEVNYGYTF	TGTGCCAGCAGTTACCCCATACTCAAGACAGGCGAGGTTAACTATGGCTACACCTTC
TRBD1	many	TRBV12-3/TRBV12-4	TRBJ1-5	CASSQGGDSNQPQHF	TGTGCCAGCAGTCAGGGGGGTGATAGCAATCAGCCCCAGCATTTT
-	-	TRBV7-2	TRBJ2-3	CASTQGGRGSSTDTQYF	TGTGCCAGCACCCAGGGAGGTCGCGGATCTAGCACAGATACGCAGTATTTT
-	many	TRBV5-1	TRBJ2-1	CASSLRANNEQFF	TGCGCCAGCAGCTTGAGGGCTAACAATGAGCAGTTCTTC
-	few	TRBV5-8	TRBJ1-2	CASSPPTIYGYTF	TGTGCCAGCAGCCCCCCGACCATCTATGGCTACACCTTC
TRBD2	few	TRBV20-1	TRBJ2-7	CSARTSGRVQYF	TGCAGTGCCCGGACTAGCGGGAGAGTGCAGTACTTC
-	-	TRBV6-2/TRBV6-3	TRBJ2-7	CASRISEHPSYEQYF	TGTGCCAGCAGAATAAGTGAACATCCCTCCTACGAGCAGTACTTC
-	-	TRBV28	TRBJ2-5	CASSPGLRGETQYF	TGTGCCAGCAGTCCCGGGCTTAGGGGAGAGACCCAGTACTTC
-	-	TRBV24-1	TRBJ2-3	CATSDWGDTQYF	TGTGCCACCAGTGATTGGGGAGATACGCAGTATTTT
-	many	TRBV12-3/TRBV12-4	TRBJ2-7	CASSLALRREYEQYF	TGTGCCAGCAGTTTGGCTTTGCGGCGGGAATACGAGCAGTACTTC
TRBD1	few	TRBV12-3/TRBV12-4	TRBJ1-4	CASSIGQGIGNEKLFF	TGTGCCAGCAGCATCGGACAGGGGATTGGAAATGAAAAACTGTTTTTT
-	many	TRBV9	TRBJ2-5	CASSSQQDPRETQYF	TGTGCCAGCAGCTCACAGCAGGACCCCCGGGAGACCCAGTACTTC
-	few	TRBV6-1	TRBJ2-3	CASSEGRNTQYF	TGTGCCAGCAGTGAAGGGAGGAATACGCAGTATTTT